The 23 T cell receptor beta chains below were found in one sample sequenced in a study of Graves' ophthalmopathy and Graves' hyperthyroidism. TCR beta CDR3 regions were amplified from RNA transcripts. Investigators did first-round RT-PCR with HTBI primers, then second-round multiplex PCR. TCRdb itself ran the multiplex PCR reads through MiXCR, one entry per CDR3 protein. Of 500,000 to 700,000 distinct CDR3 sequences in the sample, 20% to 25% were seen once. The sequencing input was peripheral blood. The receptors were gathered from a woman aged 18-35 years with stable Graves' hyperthyroidism. Some clones in this sample may be carry-over from other donors' samples.

Concerning this clonotype: This may come from a read error, since a much larger clone is one base off. No conserved phenylalanine or tryptophan is present at the end of the CDR3, so a read error is the likely explanation. The V and J genes are TRBV9 and TRBJ2-7; the D is unclear. The CDR3 contains 13 residues. The V and J ends lost 4 bases and 7 bases respectively, with 15 bases between them. Germline CDR1 is SGDLS and CDR2 is YYNGEE. CDR3: CASSQTDAEEQYL. The DNA of the CDR3 is TGTGCCAGCAGCCAAACCGACGCTGAGGAGCAGTACCTC.

This chain joins TRBV30 and TRBJ1-1; no reliable D call. Germline values: CDR1 GTSNPN, CDR2 SVGIG (reference sequence). Trimming removed 5 bases from V and 4 bases from J, with 17 bases in between. This CDR3 is 14 amino acids long. The CDR3 reads CAWDRMDRSTEAFF. CDR3 nucleotides: TGTGCCTGGGACCGGATGGACCGGTCCACTGAAGCTTTCTTT.

In this sample, this clonotype turned up many times. The rearrangement joins TRBV7-8 to TRBJ1-5; D perhaps matches TRBD1 (6 bases). The ends were cut back, 1 base at V and 6 bases at J, with 13 bases in the middle. The CDR3 has 15 amino acids. Germline CDR1 SGHVS, CDR2 FQNEAQ. CDR3 DNA sequence: TGTGCCAGCAGCTTAGGCAGGGGAGTGTTTCAGCCCCAGCATTTT. Amino acid sequence: CASSLGRGVFQPQHF.

In the case of this clonotype: Given a much more abundant clone one base away, this may be a read error. The chain recombines TRBV29-1 with TRBJ1-1; a possible D gene is TRBD1 (5 bases). V was clipped by 2 bases and J by 6 bases, with 13 bases between them. CDR3 length equals 13 residues. CDR1 SQVTM and CDR2 ANQGSEA come from the germline V gene. CDR3 sequence: CSVERQTNAEAFF. The CDR3 bases are TGCAGCGTTGAAAGACAGACCAACGCTGAAGCTTTCTTT.

With respect to this clonotype: The germline gene is not matched at one end of the junction; a read error may be the cause. The chain is built from TRBV12-3 or TRBV12-4 and TRBJ1-5; D is unclear. CDR3 length: 13 amino acids. CDR3 in DNA: TGTGGCAGCAGTTTCGGGGTCGGGCAGCCCCAGCATTTT. It is translated as CGSSFGVGQPQHF.

This clonotype has at least ten counts. The V call is TRBV12-3 or TRBV12-4, the J call TRBJ1-2; TRBD1 matches 7 bases. The CDR3 is made up of 14 amino acids. V gave up 6 bases and J gave up 6 bases; unmatched junction bases: 10. DNA for the CDR3: TGTGCCAGCAGGTCCGACAGGGCTTGGCATGGCTACACCTTC. Its translation: CASRSDRAWHGYTF.

The J gene is TRBJ2-7, the V gene TRBV6-1; TRBD2 matches 11 bases. The V gene end was trimmed by 1 base and the J gene end by 4 bases; junction bases not matched to a gene: 3. CDR1 is MNHNS and CDR2 is SASEGT in the germline V gene. This CDR3 region has 15 residues. CDR3 coding DNA: TGTGCCAGCAGTGAAGAGGCTAGCGGGGGGTACGAGCAGTACTTC. Translation: CASSEEASGGYEQYF.

V is TRBV28 and J is TRBJ1-1, with D perhaps matching TRBD1 (6 bases). The CDR3 consists of 15 residues. Trimming stripped 3 bases from V and 1 base from J, with 12 bases between. CDR1 and CDR2 (germline): MDHEN, SYDVKM. The CDR3 nucleotides are TGTGCCAGCAGTTTCGGGGGGCTGGGGAACACTGAAGCTTTCTTT. Residues: CASSFGGLGNTEAFF.

This clonotype was seen many times. The rearrangement uses TRBV5-1 and TRBJ2-5; 8 bases are shared with TRBD2. The V gene's germline CDR1 is SGHRS and CDR2 YFSETQ. The junction had 4 bases not matched to a gene; V was cut back by 0 bases and J by 0 bases. This CDR3 has 16 residues. The CDR3 here is CASSLDLAGYQETQYF. CDR3 coding DNA: TGCGCCAGCAGCTTGGATCTAGCGGGTTACCAAGAGACCCAGTACTTC.

This clonotype was seen repeatedly, ten times or more. The chain carries TRBV27 and TRBJ1-1, with D unresolved. CDR3 length: 15 residues. V gave up 0 bases and J gave up 1 base, with 9 bases separating them. CDR1 and CDR2 (germline): MNHEY, SMNVEV (reference sequence). The CDR3 sequence: CASSLSVDKNTEAFF. Written as DNA, the CDR3 is TGTGCCAGCAGTTTATCGGTAGACAAGAACACTGAAGCTTTCTTT.

This clonotype appeared a few times. The chain uses TRBV20-1 and TRBJ2-7; 9 bases are a match to TRBD2. Trimming removed 6 bases from V and 7 bases from J; junction bases left unmatched: 13. This CDR3 has 14 amino acids. Per germline, CDR1 DFQATT and CDR2 SNEGSKA (reference sequence). CDR3 protein: CSAGGLALGLEQYF. DNA of the CDR3: TGCAGTGCGGGGGGACTAGCCCTCGGGTTGGAGCAGTACTTC.

A word on this clonotype: This clone may be a read error of a much larger clone one base away. The chain recombines TRBV24-1 with TRBJ2-5; tentative D call: TRBD1 (5 bases). Per germline, CDR1 KGHDR and CDR2 SFDVKD. This CDR3 contains 14 residues. As DNA, the CDR3 is TGTGCCTCCAGTGTATCCCCAGGGCGGGAGACCCAGTACTTC. The encoded protein is CASSVSPGRETQYF.

This clonotype showed up many times. The genes are TRBV5-1 and TRBJ1-2, with TRBD1 matching 11 bases. This CDR3 comprises 15 residues. V lost 0 bases and J lost 7; bases outside the gene matches: 5. Germline V gene lookup returns CDR1 SGHRS and CDR2 YFSETQ. The CDR3 region has the DNA TGCGCCAGCAGCTTGGGGACAGGGGGCGAGGTTGGCTACACCTTC. This sequence encodes CASSLGTGGEVGYTF.

The CDR3 loop is CASSIGQGPGYTF. In nucleotides, the CDR3 is TGCGCCAGCAGCATAGGACAGGGTCCTGGCTACACCTTC. The chain links TRBV5-1 to TRBJ1-2; 8 bases are shared with TRBD1. The CDR3 covers 13 residues. Trimming cost V 4 bases and J 7 bases; bases outside gene matches: 6. CDR1 is SGHRS and CDR2 is YFSETQ in the germline V gene.

This clonotype was seen ten or more times. The chain recombines TRBV20-1 with TRBJ2-7, with 7 bases that match TRBD2. Trimming removed 0 bases from V and 6 bases from J; junction bases left unmatched: 11. Germline CDR1 is DFQATT and CDR2 is SNEGSKA (reference sequence). The CDR3 sequence is 15 residues long. The CDR3 sequence: CSARDLRAGRAEQYF. The DNA of the CDR3 is TGCAGTGCTAGAGATTTGCGGGCAGGGAGGGCCGAGCAGTACTTC.

This clonotype was found many times. This chain uses TRBV7-3 with TRBJ2-5; D perhaps matches TRBD2 (6 bases). V was pared by 5 bases and J by 4 bases, with 17 bases between. The CDR3 covers 15 residues. CDR1 is SGHTA, CDR2 FQGTGA, per germline. The CDR3 DNA is TGTGCCAGCAGCCCAAATGGCGGGATCGGAGAGACCCAGTACTTC. Encoded protein: CASSPNGGIGETQYF.

The V gene is TRBV20-1, the J gene TRBJ1-1; TRBD1 is a possible D gene (6 bases). Trimming cost V 3 bases and J 3 bases, with 8 bases left between them. Germline V gene lookup returns CDR1 DFQATT and CDR2 SNEGSKA (reference sequence). The CDR3 sequence is 12 residues long. The CDR3 nucleotides are TGCAGTGCTAGGGGGGCCCACACTGAAGCTTTCTTT. Translated, it gives CSARGAHTEAFF.

The chain couples TRBV5-1 to TRBJ2-7; 8 bases line up with TRBD1. J gave up 4 bases and V 3 bases, and 6 bases lay outside the gene matches. The V gene's germline CDR1 is SGHRS and CDR2 YFSETQ. The CDR3 runs to 14 residues. The CDR3 sequence is CASSYQGQGYEQYF. The CDR3 coding sequence is TGCGCCAGCAGCTACCAAGGACAGGGATACGAGCAGTACTTC.

This clonotype was observed a handful of times. It is unclear where the CDR3 begins or ends on the DNA, so no DNA is shown, and the CDR3 is as TCRdb lists it. The gene calls are TRBV28 and TRBJ2-5; the listed D gene, TRBD1, was not tested against the DNA. The germline CDR1 and CDR2 sequences are MDHEN and SYDVKM. From its first to its last residue, the CDR3 has 16 amino acids. CDR3 loop: CASSWGQGARGETKYF.

This clonotype was seen more than once but under ten times. The rearrangement links TRBV7-8 to TRBJ1-5; 7 bases agree with TRBD1. Germline CDR1 and CDR2: SGHVS and FQNEAQ. J was trimmed by 6 bases and V by 1 base; bases with no gene match: 6. CDR3 length equals 15 residues. The CDR3 loop is CASSLVGQVGQPQHF. CDR3 DNA sequence: TGTGCCAGCAGCTTAGTCGGACAGGTCGGTCAGCCCCAGCATTTT.

The V and J genes are TRBV4-3 and TRBJ1-3; tentatively, D is TRBD1 (5 bases). V lost 1 base and J 4 bases, leaving 14 bases between the germline ends. This CDR3 is built from 16 residues. CDR1 and CDR2 (germline): LGHNA, YSLEER. CDR3 loop: CASSQGSSGDGNTIYF. The DNA for the CDR3 is TGCGCCAGCAGCCAAGGGTCTTCTGGGGACGGAAACACCATATATTTT.

This clonotype was counted a few times. An end of the junction differs from the germline gene, which may be a read error. The chain employs TRBV27 and TRBJ2-2, with TRBD2 as a possible D gene (7 bases). Germline-derived CDR1 and CDR2 are MNHEY and SMNVEV (reference sequence). The CDR3 runs 13 residues. The CDR3 DNA is TGTGCCAGCAGTTTTCGGGGGGCTGGGGGGCTGTTTTTT. It codes for CASSFRGAGGLFF.

This clonotype has only a few counts. This chain joins TRBV28 and TRBJ2-7; D might be TRBD1 or TRBD2, each matching 7 bases. V was trimmed by 4 bases and J by 4 bases, leaving 23 bases between them. The CDR3 loop spans 17 amino acids. Looked up from germline, CDR1 is MDHEN and CDR2 is SYDVKM. The CDR3 DNA follows: TGTGCCAGCAGTTCCCTACAAGGACAGGTGGGGGGGTACGAGCAGTACTTC. It encodes CASSSLQGQVGGYEQYF.